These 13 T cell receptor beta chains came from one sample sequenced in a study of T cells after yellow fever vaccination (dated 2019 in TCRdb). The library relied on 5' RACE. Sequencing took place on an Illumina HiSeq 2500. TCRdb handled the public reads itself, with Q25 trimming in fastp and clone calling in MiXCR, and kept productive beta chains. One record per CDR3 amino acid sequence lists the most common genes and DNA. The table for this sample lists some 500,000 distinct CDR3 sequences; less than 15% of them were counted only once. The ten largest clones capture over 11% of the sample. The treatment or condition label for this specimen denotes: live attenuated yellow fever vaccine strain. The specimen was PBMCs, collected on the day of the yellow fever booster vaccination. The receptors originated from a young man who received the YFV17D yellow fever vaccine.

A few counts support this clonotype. CDR3 region: CASSLALSGSFYEQYF. Here the CDR3 DNA reads TGCGCCAGCAGCTTGGCCCTGAGCGGGAGCTTCTACGAGCAGTACTTC. The gene calls are TRBV5-1 and TRBJ2-7, with TRBD2 matching over 8 bases. With 0 bases clipped from V and 3 bases from J, the junction kept 8 bases outside the gene matches. The length of the CDR3 is 16 residues. CDR1 and CDR2 (germline): SGHRS, YFSETQ.

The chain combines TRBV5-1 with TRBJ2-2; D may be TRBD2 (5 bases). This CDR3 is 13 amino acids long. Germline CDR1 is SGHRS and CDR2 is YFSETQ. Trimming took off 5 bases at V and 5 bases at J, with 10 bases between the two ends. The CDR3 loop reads CASRVEVTGELFF. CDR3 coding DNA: TGCGCCAGCAGAGTGGAGGTTACCGGGGAGCTGTTTTTT.

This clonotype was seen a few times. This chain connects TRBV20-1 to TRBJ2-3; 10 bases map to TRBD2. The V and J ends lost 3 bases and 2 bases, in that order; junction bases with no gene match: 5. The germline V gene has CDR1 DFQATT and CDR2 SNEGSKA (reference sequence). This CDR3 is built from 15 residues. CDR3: CSASLAGDVTDTQYF. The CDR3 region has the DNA TGCAGTGCTAGCCTAGCGGGAGATGTCACAGATACGCAGTATTTT.

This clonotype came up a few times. CDR3 region: CASSHRQVPLETQYF. The CDR3 coding sequence is TGTGCCAGCAGCCATCGACAGGTCCCTCTTGAGACCCAGTACTTC. This chain joins TRBV7-2 and TRBJ2-5; D possibly corresponds to TRBD1 (6 bases). CDR3 length equals 15 residues. V was trimmed by 5 bases and J by 5 bases, leaving 18 bases between them. The germline V gene has CDR1 SGHTA and CDR2 FQGNSA. Drawing the rest from reference TRBV7-2 and TRBJ2-5, the complete variable domain is GAGVSQSPSNKVTEKGKDVELRCDPISGHTALYWYRQSLGQGLEFLIYFQGNSAPDKSGLPSDRFSAERTGGSVSTLTIQRTQQEDSAVYLCASSHRQVPLETQYFGPGTRLLVL.

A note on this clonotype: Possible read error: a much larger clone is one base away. CDR3: CASSVPGLGSYEQYF. CDR3 bases: TGTGCCAGCAGTGTACCGGGACTGGGCTCCTACGAGCAGTACTTC. The chain combines TRBV28 with TRBJ2-7, with a weak D call TRBD2 (6 bases). From germline, CDR1 is MDHEN and CDR2 SYDVKM. The CDR3 has 15 amino acids. V lost 5 bases and J 0 bases, leaving 14 bases between the germline ends. Combining the CDR3 with reference TRBV28 and TRBJ2-7 gives the whole variable domain DVKVTQSSRYLVKRTGEKVFLECVQDMDHENMFWYRQDPGLGLRLIYFSYDVKMKEKGDIPEGYSVSREKKERFSLILESASTNQTSMYLCASSVPGLGSYEQYFGPGTRLTVT.

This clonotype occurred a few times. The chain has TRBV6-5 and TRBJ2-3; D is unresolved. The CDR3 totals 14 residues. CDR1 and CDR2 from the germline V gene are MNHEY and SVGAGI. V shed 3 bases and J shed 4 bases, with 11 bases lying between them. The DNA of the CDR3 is TGTGCCAGCAGTTATGGCAGGTTCCCAGATACGCAGTATTTT. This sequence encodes CASSYGRFPDTQYF.

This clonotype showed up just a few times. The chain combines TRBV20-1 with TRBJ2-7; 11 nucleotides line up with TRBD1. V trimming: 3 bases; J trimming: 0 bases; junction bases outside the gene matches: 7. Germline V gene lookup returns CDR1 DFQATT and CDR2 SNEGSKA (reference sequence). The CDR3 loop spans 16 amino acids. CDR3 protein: CSASPSGTGGSYEQYF. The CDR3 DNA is TGCAGTGCTAGCCCTTCCGGGACAGGGGGCTCCTACGAGCAGTACTTC.

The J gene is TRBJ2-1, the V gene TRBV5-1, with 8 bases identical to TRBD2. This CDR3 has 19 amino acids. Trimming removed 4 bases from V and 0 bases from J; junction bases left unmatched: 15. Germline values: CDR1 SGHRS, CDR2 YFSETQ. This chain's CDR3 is CASSLFHLTSGSSYNEQFF. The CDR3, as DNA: TGCGCCAGCAGCCTTTTCCACCTTACTAGCGGAAGCTCCTACAATGAGCAGTTCTTC.

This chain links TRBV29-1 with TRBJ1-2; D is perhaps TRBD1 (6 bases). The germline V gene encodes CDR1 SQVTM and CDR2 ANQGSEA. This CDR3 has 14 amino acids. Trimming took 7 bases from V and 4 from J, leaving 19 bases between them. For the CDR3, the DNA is TGCAGCGGTGAGGGGTTCGGGACATTCTATGGCTACACCTTC. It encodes CSGEGFGTFYGYTF. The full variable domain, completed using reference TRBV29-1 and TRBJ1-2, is SAVISQKPSRDICQRGTSLTIQCQVDSQVTMMFWYRQQPGQSLTLIATANQGSEATYESGFVIDKFPISRPNLTFSTLTVSNMSPEDSSIYLCSGEGFGTFYGYTFGSGTRLTVV.

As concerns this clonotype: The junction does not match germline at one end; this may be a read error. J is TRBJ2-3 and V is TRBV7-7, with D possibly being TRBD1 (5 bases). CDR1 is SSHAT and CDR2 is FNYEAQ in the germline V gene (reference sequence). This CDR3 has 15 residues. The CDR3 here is CASSNLVGATDTQYF. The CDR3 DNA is TGTGCTAGCAGCAACCTCGTAGGGGCCACAGATACGCAGTATTTT. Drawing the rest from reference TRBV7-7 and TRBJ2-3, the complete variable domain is GAGVSQSPRYKVTKRGQDVTLRCDPISSHATLYWYQQALGQGPEFLTYFNYEAQPDKSGLPSDRFSAERPEGSISTLTIQRTEQRDSAMYRCASSNLVGATDTQYFGPGTRLTVL.

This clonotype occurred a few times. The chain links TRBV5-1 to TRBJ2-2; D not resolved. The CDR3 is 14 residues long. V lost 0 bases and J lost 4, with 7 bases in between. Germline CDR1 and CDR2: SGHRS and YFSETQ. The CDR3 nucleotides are TGCGCCAGCAGCTTGGTTAATCCCACCGGGGAGCTGTTTTTT. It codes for CASSLVNPTGELFF.

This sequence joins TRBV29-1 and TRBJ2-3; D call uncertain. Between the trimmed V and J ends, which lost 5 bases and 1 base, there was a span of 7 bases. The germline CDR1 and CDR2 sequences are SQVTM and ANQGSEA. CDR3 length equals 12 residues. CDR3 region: CSVKMGTDTQYF. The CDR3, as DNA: TGCAGCGTTAAAATGGGCACAGATACGCAGTATTTT.

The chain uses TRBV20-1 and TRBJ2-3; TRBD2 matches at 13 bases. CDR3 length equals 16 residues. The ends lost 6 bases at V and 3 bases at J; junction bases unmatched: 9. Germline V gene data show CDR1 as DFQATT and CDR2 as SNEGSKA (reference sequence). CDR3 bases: TGCAGTGCCGGGGACTCGGGACTAGCGGGAACAGATACGCAGTATTTT. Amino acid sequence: CSAGDSGLAGTDTQYF.